This TCR beta chain was profiled in a study of T cell responses to AZD1222 COVID-19 vaccine. Points from the study as a whole: Across spike, vaccine-associated CD4 TCRs were found, dominant at 160-218 and 743-854. Most donors were white British, females outnumbered males, and clonal diversity was possibly underestimated.

Note on this clone: Its antigen is not known.

The protocol was immunoSEQ multiplex PCR, while the TCRdb copy is restricted to in-frame clones and leaves out a portion. The table lists 95,000 to 120,000 clones, over 85% of them singletons. Trimming took off 3 bases at V and 7 bases at J, with 13 bases between the two ends. The CDR3 runs 15 residues. Germline-derived CDR1 and CDR2 are SGHTA and FQGNSA. The TCR comes from an adult in good health. The sequencing here drew on peripheral blood, taken on day 0 of MenACWY control vaccination. The chain employs TRBV7-2 and TRBJ1-6; perhaps TRBD1 as D (5 bases). The CDR3 coding sequence is TGTGCCAGCAGCTTGCGCGCAGGGAGGAATTCACCCCTCCACTTT. It codes for CASSLRAGRNSPLHF.